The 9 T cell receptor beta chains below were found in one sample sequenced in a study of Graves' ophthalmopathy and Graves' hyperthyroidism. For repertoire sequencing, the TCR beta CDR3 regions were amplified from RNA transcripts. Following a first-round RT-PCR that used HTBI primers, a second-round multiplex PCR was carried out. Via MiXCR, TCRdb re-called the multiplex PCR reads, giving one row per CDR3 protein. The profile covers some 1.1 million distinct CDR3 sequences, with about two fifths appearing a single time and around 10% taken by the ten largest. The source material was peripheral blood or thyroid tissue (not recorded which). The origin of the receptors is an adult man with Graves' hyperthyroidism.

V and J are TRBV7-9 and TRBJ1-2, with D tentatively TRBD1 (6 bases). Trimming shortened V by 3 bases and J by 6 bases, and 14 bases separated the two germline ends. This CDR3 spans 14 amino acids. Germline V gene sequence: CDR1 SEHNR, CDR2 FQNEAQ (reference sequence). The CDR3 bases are TGTGCCAGCAGCTTCACCAGGGGCGGCAATGGCTACACCTTC. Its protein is CASSFTRGGNGYTF.

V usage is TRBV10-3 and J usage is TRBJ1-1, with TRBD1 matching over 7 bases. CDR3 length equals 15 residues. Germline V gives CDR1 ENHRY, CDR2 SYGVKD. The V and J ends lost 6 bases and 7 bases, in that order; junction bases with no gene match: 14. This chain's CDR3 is CAISLQQVTGSEAFF. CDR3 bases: TGTGCCATCAGCTTGCAACAGGTGACAGGGAGTGAAGCTTTCTTT.

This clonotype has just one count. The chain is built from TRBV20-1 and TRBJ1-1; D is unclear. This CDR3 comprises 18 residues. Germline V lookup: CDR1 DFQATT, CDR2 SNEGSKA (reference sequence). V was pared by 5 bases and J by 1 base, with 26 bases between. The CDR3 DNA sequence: TGCAGTGCTTGGATCCCTACAGCGAGAGGATTAAAGAACACTGAAGCTTTCTTT. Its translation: CSAWIPTARGLKNTEAFF.

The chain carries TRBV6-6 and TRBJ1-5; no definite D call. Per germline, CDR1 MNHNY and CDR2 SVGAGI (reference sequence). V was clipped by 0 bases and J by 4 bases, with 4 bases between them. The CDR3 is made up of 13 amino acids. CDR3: CASSYSWNQPQHF. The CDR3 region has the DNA TGTGCCAGCAGTTACTCTTGGAATCAGCCCCAGCATTTT.

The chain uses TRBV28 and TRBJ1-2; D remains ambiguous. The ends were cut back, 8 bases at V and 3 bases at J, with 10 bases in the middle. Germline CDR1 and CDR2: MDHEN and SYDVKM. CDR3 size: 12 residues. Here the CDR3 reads CASATEDYGYTF. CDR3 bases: TGTGCCAGCGCAACAGAGGACTATGGCTACACCTTC.

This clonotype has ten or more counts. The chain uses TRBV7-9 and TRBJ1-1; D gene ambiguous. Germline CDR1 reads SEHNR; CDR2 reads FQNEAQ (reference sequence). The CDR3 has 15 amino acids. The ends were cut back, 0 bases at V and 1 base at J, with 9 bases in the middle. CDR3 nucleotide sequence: TGTGCCAGCAGCTTAGCGCAACGGGAGAACACTGAAGCTTTCTTT. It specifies CASSLAQRENTEAFF.

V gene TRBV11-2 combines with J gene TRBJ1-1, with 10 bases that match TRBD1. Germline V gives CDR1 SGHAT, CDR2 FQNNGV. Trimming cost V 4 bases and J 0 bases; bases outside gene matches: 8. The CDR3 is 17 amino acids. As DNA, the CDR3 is TGTGCCAGCAGCTCGTCGAGGACAGGGGGTATGAACACTGAAGCTTTCTTT. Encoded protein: CASSSSRTGGMNTEAFF.

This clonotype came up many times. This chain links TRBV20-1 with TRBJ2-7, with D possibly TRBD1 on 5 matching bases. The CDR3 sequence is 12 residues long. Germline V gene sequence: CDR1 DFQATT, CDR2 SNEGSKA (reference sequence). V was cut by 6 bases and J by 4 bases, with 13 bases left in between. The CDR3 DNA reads TGCAGTGCCGCACAGAGACAGTACGAGCAGTACTTC. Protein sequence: CSAAQRQYEQYF.

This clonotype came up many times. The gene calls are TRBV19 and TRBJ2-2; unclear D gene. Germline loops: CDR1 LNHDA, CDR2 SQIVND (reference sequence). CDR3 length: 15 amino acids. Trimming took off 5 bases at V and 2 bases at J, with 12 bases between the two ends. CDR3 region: CASSATPSNTGELFF. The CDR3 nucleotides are TGTGCCAGTAGTGCGACACCATCTAACACCGGGGAGCTGTTTTTT.